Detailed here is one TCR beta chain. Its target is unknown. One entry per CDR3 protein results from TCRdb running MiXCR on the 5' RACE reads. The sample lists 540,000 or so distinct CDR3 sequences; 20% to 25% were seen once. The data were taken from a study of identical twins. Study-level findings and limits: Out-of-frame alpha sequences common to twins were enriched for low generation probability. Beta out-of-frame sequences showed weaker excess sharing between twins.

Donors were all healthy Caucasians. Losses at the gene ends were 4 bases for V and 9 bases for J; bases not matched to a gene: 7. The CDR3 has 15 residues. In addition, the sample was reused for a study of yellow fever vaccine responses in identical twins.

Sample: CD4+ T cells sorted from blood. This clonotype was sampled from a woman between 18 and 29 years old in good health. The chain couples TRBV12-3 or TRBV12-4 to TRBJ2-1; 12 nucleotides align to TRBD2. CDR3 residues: CASSSGLAGWGEQFF. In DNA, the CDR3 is TGTGCCAGCAGTTCAGGACTAGCGGGATGGGGTGAGCAGTTCTTC.